This TCR beta chain was identified in a study of blood T cell repertoires in COVID-19. Overall study context: Specimens from acute and convalescent COVID-19 originated in the United States, Italy and Spain. PBMCs, B-cell-depleted T cells, or T cells were the source of the cDNA or gDNA that made up the material.

Original handling: How many nucleated cells were present was estimated from reference gene primer amplification. Only in-frame clones appear in the TCRdb table, and some are missing; sequencing was by immunoSEQ multiplex PCR. The D gene and trimming were derived from the DNA, and the V and J assignments and clone size from that table. Of about 120,000 clones listed, 60% to 85% were seen once; the top ten hold about 2%. Germline values: CDR1 SGHNT, CDR2 YYREEE (reference sequence). V dropped 4 bases and J dropped 4; count of bases not matched to a gene: 5. The CDR3 spans 16 residues. J is TRBJ2-1 and V is TRBV5-4; 13 bases are a match to TRBD2. Material for sequencing was peripheral blood. This TCR derives from a man aged 70 or older with acute or convalescent COVID-19. The CDR3 bases are TGTGCCAGCAGCCCTGGGACTAGCGGGGATTACAATGAGCAGTTCTTC. Translated, it gives CASSPGTSGDYNEQFF.